The next 30 T cell receptor beta chains were all read from a single sample in a study of technical replicates of blood from a handful of donors. Data came from immunoSEQ multiplex PCR; TCRdb stores just in-frame clones and leaves some out. The table lists 80,000 or so clones, roughly 94% of them singletons. The sequenced sample consisted of T cells isolated from PBMCs. These receptors came from a human donor in good health.

This clone was counted once. The chain recombines TRBV7-2 with TRBJ1-2; perhaps TRBD1 as D (6 bases). From germline, CDR1 is SGHTA and CDR2 FQGNSA. The CDR3 has 15 residues. The V end was cut by 1 base, the J end by 2 bases, with 11 bases between. The CDR3 protein is CASSLGFQGNYGYTF. The CDR3 nucleotides are TGTGCCAGCAGCTTAGGATTTCAGGGGAACTATGGCTACACCTTC.

V usage is TRBV7-2 and J usage is TRBJ2-7, with 8 bases aligning to TRBD1. V gave up 5 bases and J gave up 9 bases; unmatched junction bases: 6. This CDR3 contains 12 residues. The germline CDR1 and CDR2 sequences are SGHTA and FQGNSA. The CDR3 sequence is CASSRDRSSQYF. For the CDR3, the DNA is TGTGCCAGCAGCAGGGACAGGTCTTCGCAGTACTTC. Full variable domain (missing parts from reference TRBV7-2 and TRBJ2-7): GAGVSQSPSNKVTEKGKDVELRCDPISGHTALYWYRQSLGQGLEFLIYFQGNSAPDKSGLPSDRFSAERTGGSVSTLTIQRTQQEDSAVYLCASSRDRSSQYFGPGTRLTVT.

The gene calls are TRBV10-3 and TRBJ2-7; TRBD2 might be the D (6 bases). There are 14 residues in the CDR3. Deletions cut 1 base from V and 4 bases from J, with 11 bases between. Germline CDR1 reads ENHRY; CDR2 reads SYGVKD. This chain's CDR3 is CAISELGTVYEQYF. CDR3 DNA: TGTGCCATCAGTGAGTTGGGGACTGTTTACGAGCAGTACTTC.

This chain connects TRBV2 to TRBJ1-5; D might be TRBD1 (5 bases). The germline V and J ends were trimmed by 11 bases and 5 bases, with 13 bases remaining between them. CDR1 SNHLY and CDR2 FYNNEI come from the germline V gene. The CDR3 is made up of 12 amino acids. CDR3 in DNA: TGTGCCGGTGGGACTTTTGATCAGCCCCAGCATTTT. The encoded protein is CAGGTFDQPQHF.

The chain has TRBV5-3 and TRBJ1-5, with 8 nucleotides matching TRBD1. TRBV5-3 is marked as an open reading frame, function uncertain. V lost 5 bases and J lost 4; bases outside the gene matches: 14. The CDR3 covers 17 residues. In nucleotides, the CDR3 is TGTGCCAGAAGATTAGATCCGGGACAGGCGAAAAATCAGCCCCAGCATTTT. Protein product: CARRLDPGQAKNQPQHF.

This chain connects TRBV6-1 to TRBJ2-3; D may be TRBD2 (5 bases). V lost 8 bases and J 4 bases, leaving 16 bases between the germline ends. The CDR3 is 14 amino acids. Germline-derived CDR1 and CDR2 are MNHNS and SASEGT. Here the CDR3 DNA reads TGTGCCAGCTGGGCGGGCATTGGGGCAGATACGCAGTATTTT. Protein sequence: CASWAGIGADTQYF.

This clone was seen just once. This chain joins TRBV7-9 and TRBJ2-3, with 11 nucleotides matching TRBD2. Germline V gives CDR1 SEHNR, CDR2 FQNEAQ (reference sequence). The CDR3 is made up of 16 amino acids. V lost 3 bases and J lost 6; bases outside the gene matches: 8. The CDR3 bases are TGTGCCAGCAGCTTCCTTAGCGGGAGGGCCGGGGATACGCAGTATTTT. Residues: CASSFLSGRAGDTQYF. Complete variable domain (other parts from reference TRBV7-9 and TRBJ2-3): DTGVSQNPRHKITKRGQNVTFRCDPISEHNRLYWYRQTLGQGPEFLTYFQNEAQLEKSRLLSDRFSAERPKGSFSTLEIQRTEQGDSAMYLCASSFLSGRAGDTQYFGPGTRLTVL.

The chain couples TRBV6-4 to TRBJ2-2, with 7 bases fitting TRBD2. After removal of 0 bases from V and 6 bases from J, the junction contained 13 bases not matched to a gene. The germline gives CDR1 MRHNA, CDR2 SNTAGT. CDR3 size: 18 residues. The CDR3 bases are TGTGCCAGCAGTGACTCGGGCCCTGGCGGGAGAGGGTCCGGGGAGCTGTTTTTT. Its protein is CASSDSGPGGRGSGELFF.

J is TRBJ1-1 and V is TRBV18; 9 bases line up with TRBD1. The CDR3 totals 16 residues. Unmatched junction bases numbered 9, after V lost 3 bases and J lost 4 bases. Germline V lookup: CDR1 KGHSH, CDR2 LQKENI. Here the CDR3 DNA reads TGTGCCAGCTCACCCACGGACAGGGGCCATTTCACTGAAGCTTTCTTT. This gives the protein CASSPTDRGHFTEAFF. Combining the CDR3 with reference TRBV18 and TRBJ1-1 gives the whole variable domain NAGVMQNPRHLVRRRGQEARLRCSPMKGHSHVYWYRQLPEEGLKFMVYLQKENIIDESGMPKERFSAEFPKEGPSILRIQQVVRGDSAAYFCASSPTDRGHFTEAFFGQGTRLTVV.

The rearrangement joins TRBV30 to TRBJ2-1; 7 positions match TRBD2. This CDR3 has 15 amino acids. Germline V gene data show CDR1 as GTSNPN and CDR2 as SVGIG (reference sequence). V shed 5 bases and J 0 bases; nucleotides not matched to a gene: 7. CDR3 nucleotide sequence: TGTGCCTGGGTACGGGAGGACCGCTCCTACAATGAGCAGTTCTTC. Its protein is CAWVREDRSYNEQFF.

This clone was detected a few times. The V gene is TRBV7-3, the J gene TRBJ1-1; D is undetermined. The CDR3 spans 14 residues. Germline CDR1 SGHTA, CDR2 FQGTGA. V gave up 4 bases and J gave up 5 bases, with 14 bases separating them. Here the CDR3 DNA reads TGTGCCAGCAGCTCCCCCAACGTCGGTACTGAAGCTTTCTTT. Its protein product is CASSSPNVGTEAFF.

The rearrangement links TRBV7-2 to TRBJ2-3, with 8 bases fitting TRBD2. After removal of 3 bases from V and 2 bases from J, the junction contained 10 bases not matched to a gene. The CDR3 is 17 amino acids. In germline, CDR1 is SGHTA, CDR2 FQGNSA. This chain's CDR3 is CASSLHIAGFFTDTQYF. In DNA form, the CDR3 reads TGTGCCAGCAGCTTGCACATAGCGGGATTTTTCACAGATACGCAGTATTTT.

This chain uses TRBV10-3 with TRBJ2-7, with TRBD1 matching over 8 bases. Germline V gene data show CDR1 as ENHRY and CDR2 as SYGVKD. The V segment lost 7 bases and the J segment 4 bases; nucleotides outside the gene matches: 6. The CDR3 runs 13 residues. The CDR3 reads CAIMTGETYEQYF. CDR3 sequence (DNA): TGTGCCATCATGACAGGGGAAACATACGAGCAGTACTTC.

This sequence joins TRBV5-4 and TRBJ2-5; D is perhaps TRBD1 (6 bases). Trimming took 0 bases from V and 3 from J, leaving 6 bases between them. The germline gives CDR1 SGHNT, CDR2 YYREEE (reference sequence). The CDR3 length is 13 residues. CDR3 loop: CASSLDREETQYF. The CDR3, as DNA: TGTGCCAGCAGCTTGGACAGGGAAGAGACCCAGTACTTC.

This clone was recorded a few times. This chain connects TRBV29-1 to TRBJ1-1, with D perhaps TRBD1 (5 bases). Germline V gene sequence: CDR1 SQVTM, CDR2 ANQGSEA. This CDR3 is 13 amino acids long. V was pared by 0 bases and J by 1 base, with 6 bases between. CDR3 loop: CSVEEGGNTEAFF. The CDR3 nucleotides are TGCAGCGTTGAAGAGGGGGGGAACACTGAAGCTTTCTTT.

The chain is built from TRBV19 and TRBJ2-3, with a possible D match to TRBD1 (5 bases). V gave up 1 base and J gave up 6 bases, with 11 bases separating them. The CDR3 runs 14 residues. Germline assignment: CDR1 LNHDA and CDR2 SQIVND (reference sequence). The CDR3 DNA sequence: TGTGCCAGTAGTATAGCTCTAGGGGTGGATACGCAGTATTTT. This translates into CASSIALGVDTQYF. The full variable domain, its missing parts supplied by reference TRBV19 and TRBJ2-3, is DGGITQSPKYLFRKEGQNVTLSCEQNLNHDAMYWYRQDPGQGLRLIYYSQIVNDFQKGDIAEGYSVSREKKESFPLTVTSAQKNPTAFYLCASSIALGVDTQYFGPGTRLTVL.

The chain links TRBV6-1 to TRBJ1-1, with D unclear. The CDR3 consists of 16 residues. Trimming left V 1 base short and J 2 bases short, with 14 bases between. The germline V gene encodes CDR1 MNHNS and CDR2 SASEGT. The CDR3 region is CASSEVDTYLNTEAFF. The DNA for the CDR3 is TGTGCCAGCAGTGAAGTTGATACATACCTTAACACTGAAGCTTTCTTT.

V and J are TRBV5-4 and TRBJ1-1; tentatively, D is TRBD1 (5 bases). The length of the CDR3 is 14 residues. The germline CDR1 and CDR2 sequences are SGHNT and YYREEE (reference sequence). V lost 4 bases to trimming and J lost 2 bases, with 12 bases between them. The CDR3, as DNA: TGTGCCAGCAGCCCGGACACCTATAACACTGAAGCTTTCTTT. Protein product: CASSPDTYNTEAFF.

On this clone itself: Germline is not matched at one junction end, which may reflect a read error. The chain recombines TRBV28 with TRBJ2-7; D perhaps matches TRBD1 (5 bases). There are 14 residues in the CDR3. The V gene's germline CDR1 is MDHEN and CDR2 SYDVKM. The CDR3 region is CASSLRRGQQEVDF. DNA for the CDR3: TGTGCCAGCAGTCTACGCCGCGGACAACAAGAAGTGGACTTC.

J is TRBJ1-1 and V is TRBV11-1; D is unclear. The CDR3 contains 14 residues. CDR1 and CDR2 (germline): SGHAT, FQDESV (reference sequence). Trimming left V 2 bases short and J 4 bases short, with 11 bases between. The CDR3 is CASSLKGSGTEAFF. The CDR3 nucleotides read TGTGCCAGCAGCTTAAAAGGCAGCGGCACTGAAGCTTTCTTT. The complete variable domain, with remaining parts taken from reference TRBV11-1 and TRBJ1-1, reads EAEVAQSPRYKITEKSQAVAFWCDPISGHATLYWYRQILGQGPELLVQFQDESVVDDSQLPKDRFSAERLKGVDSTLKIQPAELGDSAMYLCASSLKGSGTEAFFGQGTRLTVV.

The chain is built from TRBV5-6 and TRBJ2-2; D is perhaps TRBD2 (6 bases). With 0 bases removed from V and 4 bases from J, the gap between germline ends came to 16 bases. This CDR3 region has 17 residues. Germline CDR1 reads SGHDT; CDR2 reads YYEEEE. The CDR3 coding sequence is TGTGCCAGCAGCTTGGTTTGGAGTGTGGGACTCACCGGGGAGCTGTTTTTT. Protein: CASSLVWSVGLTGELFF.

V gene TRBV30 combines with J gene TRBJ1-1; a possible D gene is TRBD1 (6 bases). V lost 6 bases and J 3 bases, leaving 14 bases between the germline ends. The V gene's germline CDR1 is GTSNPN and CDR2 SVGIG (reference sequence). The CDR3 length is 13 residues. The CDR3 bases are TGTGCCTGTCTAAATAACAGGGACACTGAAGCTTTCTTT. Its protein is CACLNNRDTEAFF. Filled out from reference TRBV30 and TRBJ1-1, the complete variable domain reads SQTIHQWPATLVQPVGSPLSLECTVEGTSNPNLYWYRQAAGRGLQLLFYSVGIGQISSEVPQNLSASRPQDRQFILSSKKLLLSDSGFYLCACLNNRDTEAFFGQGTRLTVV.

The chain couples TRBV2 to TRBJ2-7; 7 bases align to TRBD1. Germline V gene data show CDR1 as SNHLY and CDR2 as FYNNEI. CDR3 size: 14 residues. Germline trimming cut 7 bases from V and 3 bases from J; bases unmatched to any gene: 9. CDR3 bases: TGTGCCAGCACGTGGGGGACAGACGACTACGAGCAGTACTTC. Its translation is CASTWGTDDYEQYF.

The V call is TRBV7-2, the J call TRBJ2-2; 8 positions agree with TRBD1. Germline V gene data show CDR1 as SGHTA and CDR2 as FQGNSA. The CDR3 has 16 residues. The trim removed 5 bases at V and 5 bases at J, leaving 10 bases unmatched. The CDR3 nucleotides are TGTGCCAGCAGCCCCCACGGGACAGGTGTGACCGGGGAGCTGTTTTTT. Translating gives CASSPHGTGVTGELFF.

The V and J genes are TRBV27 and TRBJ1-5; perhaps TRBD1 as D (6 bases). CDR3 length: 16 residues. The germline V and J ends were trimmed by 0 bases and 3 bases, with 12 bases remaining between them. In germline, CDR1 is MNHEY, CDR2 SMNVEV (reference sequence). CDR3 protein: CASSLSKTGPNQPQHF. CDR3 bases: TGTGCCAGCAGTTTATCTAAAACAGGGCCCAATCAGCCCCAGCATTTT.

J is TRBJ1-5 and V is TRBV28; a possible D gene is TRBD1 (5 bases). This CDR3 is built from 14 residues. Germline V CDR1 and CDR2: MDHEN, SYDVKM. Trimming stripped 3 bases from V and 9 bases from J, with 15 bases between. In DNA, the CDR3 is TGTGCCAGCAGTTTGGGGCAGGTAGGTGGGCCCCAGCATTTT. As protein: CASSLGQVGGPQHF.

In its sample, this clone was seen once. The gene calls are TRBV18 and TRBJ1-1, with no clear D. Trimming stripped 3 bases from V and 6 bases from J, with 11 bases between. CDR1 and CDR2 (germline): KGHSH, LQKENI. This CDR3 region has 13 residues. The CDR3 sequence: CASSPDFLAEAFF. CDR3 nucleotides: TGTGCCAGCTCACCGGACTTTCTGGCTGAAGCTTTCTTT.

This clone was recorded only once. The rearrangement links TRBV4-1 to TRBJ1-5, with a possible D match to TRBD1 (6 bases). The CDR3 is 15 residues long. CDR1 and CDR2 from the germline V gene are MGHRA and YSYEKL. The V and J ends lost 0 bases and 4 bases respectively, with 10 bases between them. The CDR3 region has the DNA TGCGCCAGCAGCCAAGACCCCACAGGGAATCAGCCCCAGCATTTT. It codes for CASSQDPTGNQPQHF.

The chain carries TRBV27 and TRBJ2-5; 8 bases match TRBD1. V shed 4 bases, J shed 5 bases, and the junction held 9 bases outside the gene matches. This CDR3 region has 15 residues. Looked up from germline, CDR1 is MNHEY and CDR2 is SMNVEV (reference sequence). The CDR3 DNA reads TGTGCCAGCAGTTCTACCGGGACAGGTCTGGAGACCCAGTACTTC. It yields the protein CASSSTGTGLETQYF.

CDR3 sequence (DNA): TGTGCCAGCGGCGACAGGGAAACCTACGAGCAGTACTTC. Its translation is CASGDRETYEQYF. The rearrangement uses TRBV19 and TRBJ2-7, with 7 positions matching TRBD1. The CDR3 is 13 residues long. V gave up 9 bases and J gave up 2 bases; unmatched junction bases: 7. In germline, CDR1 is LNHDA, CDR2 SQIVND (reference sequence).